The sequence of this TCR beta chain was determined in a study of blood T cell repertoires in COVID-19. About the research overall: From T cells, B-cell-depleted T cells, or PBMCs came the material, which was cDNA or gDNA.

Sequencing used immunoSEQ multiplex PCR; TCRdb keeps in-frame clones, though not all of them. The sample records approximately 80,000 clones, approximately 90% being singletons. The CDR3 has 13 residues. Trimming cost V 5 bases and J 11 bases; bases outside gene matches: 10. Per the germline V gene, CDR1 is LNHDA and CDR2 is SQIVND (reference sequence). The sequence was collected from a human donor in a cohort sampled during active COVID-19. The chain couples TRBV19 to TRBJ1-1, with TRBD1 identical over 8 bases. Sequencing used peripheral blood. The CDR3 bases are TGTGCCAGTAGTTCTGTCCAGGGGGCTCGTGCTTTCTTT. Residues: CASSSVQGARAFF. Based on the CDR3 plus reference TRBV19 and TRBJ1-1, the full variable domain is DGGITQSPKYLFRKEGQNVTLSCEQNLNHDAMYWYRQDPGQGLRLIYYSQIVNDFQKGDIAEGYSVSREKKESFPLTVTSAQKNPTAFYLCASSSVQGARAFFGQGTRLTVV.